Following are 6 T cell receptor beta chains from one sample sequenced in a study of blood T cell repertoires in COVID-19. The method was immunoSEQ multiplex PCR; TCRdb's version includes in-frame clones alone and lacks a portion of them. Among about 300,000 clones, 86% were seen once, and the ten largest hold roughly a tenth. Sample: PBMCs or T cells enriched from blood (not recorded which). The source of these receptors is a woman aged 18-35 years who had recovered from COVID-19.

The V and J genes are TRBV30 and TRBJ1-6; TRBD1 is a possible D gene (5 bases). This CDR3 is 13 amino acids long. Germline V gene lookup returns CDR1 GTSNPN and CDR2 SVGIG (reference sequence). Trimming removed 6 bases from V and 3 bases from J, with 9 bases in between. The CDR3 nucleotides are TGTGCCTGCGAGACAGTCTATAATTCACCCCTCCACTTT. Protein sequence: CACETVYNSPLHF.

This rearrangement joins TRBV4-1 to TRBJ2-5, with D perhaps TRBD2 (6 bases). The CDR3 runs 15 residues. Per germline, CDR1 MGHRA and CDR2 YSYEKL. The V gene lost 1 base and the J gene lost 5 bases, with 14 bases spanning the gap. The CDR3, as DNA: TGCGCCAGCAGCCAAGCTCCGGCAGGGAGGGAGACCCAGTACTTC. This encodes CASSQAPAGRETQYF.

V and J are TRBV6-6 and TRBJ2-7, with D possibly TRBD1 on 6 matching bases. Germline assignment: CDR1 MNHNY and CDR2 SVGAGI (reference sequence). The V end was cut by 1 base, the J end by 7 bases, with 8 bases between. The CDR3 is made up of 12 amino acids. The CDR3 sequence: CASSYLQGEQYF. DNA for the CDR3: TGTGCCAGCAGTTACTTACAGGGAGAGCAGTACTTC.

The J gene is TRBJ2-7, the V gene TRBV19; tentatively, D is TRBD1 (6 bases). CDR3 length equals 14 residues. Germline V lookup: CDR1 LNHDA, CDR2 SQIVND (reference sequence). V lost 10 bases and J lost 6, with 22 bases in between. The CDR3 coding sequence is TGTGCCACTGCCGAACAGGGAAAAGTTCGCGAGCAGTACTTC. It translates to CATAEQGKVREQYF.

This clone was observed once. This chain uses TRBV23-1 with TRBJ1-3; possibly TRBD1 for D (5 bases). TRBV23-1 is filed as an ORF, its function uncertain. Trimming pared 0 bases from V and 1 base from J, leaving 10 bases between. This CDR3 is built from 16 residues. The CDR3 loop is CASSQSGGTSGNTIYF. CDR3 bases: TGCGCCAGCAGTCAATCGGGGGGGACGTCTGGAAACACCATATATTTT.

The rearrangement links TRBV30 to TRBJ1-2; D perhaps matches TRBD1 (5 bases). The CDR3 length is 13 residues. The V and J ends lost 3 bases and 2 bases respectively, with 10 bases between them. Germline CDR1 reads GTSNPN; CDR2 reads SVGIG (reference sequence). The CDR3: CAWSGGLNYGYTF. The CDR3 DNA is TGTGCCTGGAGCGGGGGTCTCAACTATGGCTACACCTTC.